Sequencing of this TCR beta chain was carried out in a study of blood T cell repertoires in COVID-19. In the study's own analysis: Amplification of reference gene primers provided the estimated nucleated cell counts. Data came from immunoSEQ multiplex PCR; TCRdb stores just in-frame clones and leaves some out. D and trimming were read from the DNA, whereas the V and J calls and clone size are those reported in that table. The sample consists of 150,000 to 200,000 clones, 89% of them appearing once. This TCR derives from a man aged 18 to 30 who had recovered from COVID-19. Sequencing input: peripheral blood.

CDR3 region: CATQGTSYGYTF. The DNA of the CDR3 is TGTGCCACACAGGGTACAAGCTATGGCTACACCTTC. The chain combines TRBV4-2 with TRBJ1-2, with a weak D call TRBD1 (6 bases). V gave up 10 bases and J gave up 4 bases, with 13 bases separating them. Germline lookup yields CDR1 LGHNA and CDR2 YNFKEQ. The CDR3 consists of 12 residues.